This note documents a single T cell receptor beta chain sequence. Its antigen remains unidentified. The data originate from a study of T cell responses to AZD1222 COVID-19 vaccine. Germline CDR1 reads SEHNR; CDR2 reads FQNEAQ (reference sequence). Trimming pared 6 bases from V and 8 bases from J, leaving 19 bases between. The CDR3 has 14 residues. Study findings and constraints: At 160-218 and 743-854, vaccine-associated CD4 TCRs were dominant, and they spanned spike.

Profiled with immunoSEQ multiplex PCR; TCRdb holds only in-frame clones, not every one. Of just under 90,000 clones listed, around 91% are singletons. The V and J genes are TRBV7-9 and TRBJ1-1; D perhaps matches TRBD1 (5 bases). This clonotype was obtained from an adult who received the AZD1222 COVID-19 vaccine. The source was peripheral blood, collected 28 days after the second AZD1222 dose. As DNA, the CDR3 is TGTGCCAGCAGACCTATCCCGTCCCGGGACGAAGCTTTCTTT. Translation: CASRPIPSRDEAFF.